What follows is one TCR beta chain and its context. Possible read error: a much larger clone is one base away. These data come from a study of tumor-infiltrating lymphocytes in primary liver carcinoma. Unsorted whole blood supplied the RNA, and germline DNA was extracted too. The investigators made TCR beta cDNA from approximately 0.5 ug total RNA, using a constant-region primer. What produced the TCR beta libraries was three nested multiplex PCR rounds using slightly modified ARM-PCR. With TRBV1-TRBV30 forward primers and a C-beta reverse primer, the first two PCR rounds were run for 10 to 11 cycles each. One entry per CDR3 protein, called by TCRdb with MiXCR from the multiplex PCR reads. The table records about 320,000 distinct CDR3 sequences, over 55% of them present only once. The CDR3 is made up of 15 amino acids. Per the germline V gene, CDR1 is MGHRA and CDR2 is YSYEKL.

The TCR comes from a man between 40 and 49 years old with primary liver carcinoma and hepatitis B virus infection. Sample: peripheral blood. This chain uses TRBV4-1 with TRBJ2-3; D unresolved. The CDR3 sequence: CTSSYRVLSTDTQYF. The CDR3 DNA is TGCACCAGCAGCTACCGGGTATTGAGCACAGATACGCAGTATTTT.